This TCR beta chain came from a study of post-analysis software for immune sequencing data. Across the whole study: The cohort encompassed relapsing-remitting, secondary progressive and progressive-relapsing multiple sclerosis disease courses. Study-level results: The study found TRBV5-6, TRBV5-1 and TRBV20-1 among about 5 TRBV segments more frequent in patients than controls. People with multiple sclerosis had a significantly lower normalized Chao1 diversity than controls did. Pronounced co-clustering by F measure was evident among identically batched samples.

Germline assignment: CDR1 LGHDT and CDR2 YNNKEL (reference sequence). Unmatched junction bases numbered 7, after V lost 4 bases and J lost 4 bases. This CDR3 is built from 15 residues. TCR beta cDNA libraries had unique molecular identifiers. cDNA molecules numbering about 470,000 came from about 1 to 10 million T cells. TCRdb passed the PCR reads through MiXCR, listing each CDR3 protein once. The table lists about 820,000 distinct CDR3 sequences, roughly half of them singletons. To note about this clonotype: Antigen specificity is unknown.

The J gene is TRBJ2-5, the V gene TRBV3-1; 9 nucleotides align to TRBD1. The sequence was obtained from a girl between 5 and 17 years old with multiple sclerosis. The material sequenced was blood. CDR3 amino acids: CASSRMTGGGETQYF. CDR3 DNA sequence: TGTGCCAGCAGCCGCATGACAGGGGGGGGAGAGACCCAGTACTTC.